This note documents a single T cell receptor (beta chain) sequence. Its antigen is unidentified. A CD45RA-negative memory subset and a CD45RA+ naive subset were separated from the CD4+ cells. The CDR3 loop spans 14 amino acids. Trimming left V 6 bases short and J 4 bases short, with 16 bases between. Per the germline V gene, CDR1 is SQVTM and CDR2 is ANQGSEA. An assay was performed, and its level was deep. Each PCR replicate from the sorted subsets contained about 210 ng DNA, which is some 32,000 T cell genomes. TCRdb's copy holds only in-frame clones and misses some; the assay was immunoSEQ multiplex PCR. The data show 950,000 to 1,100,000 clones, 75% to 80% seen once. This sample is part of a study of shared clonotypes between healthy human individuals. Study outcomes and limitations: Specimens sampled were limited to blood, with tissue repertoires likely differing.

The sequence was collected from a man younger than 30 in good health. Some clones in this sample may be carry-over from other donors' samples. This chain joins TRBV29-1 and TRBJ2-1; possible D gene TRBD2, 6 bases. Sequencing was performed on memory CD4+ T cells from PBMCs. The subset: CD45RA-negative fraction. Here the CDR3 DNA reads TGCAGCGTCGCAAAAATAGCGGCTTACAATGAGCAGTTCTTC. It translates to CSVAKIAAYNEQFF.